The T cell receptor beta chain described here comes from a study of blood T cell repertoires in COVID-19. About the study: Both acute and convalescent COVID-19 samples were obtained from the United States, Italy and Spain.

Here immunoSEQ multiplex PCR was the method, and the copy in TCRdb shows in-frame clones only, minus some. Seen here are 130,000 to 150,000 clones, around 80% observed once, and the top ten hold roughly 15%. Germline V gene data show CDR1 as SGHRS and CDR2 as YFSETQ. There are 17 residues in the CDR3. Trimming took off 0 bases at V and 8 bases at J, with 23 bases between the two ends. The sequenced sample was peripheral blood. This clonotype was obtained from a human donor with acute or convalescent COVID-19. The donor label of this sample is uncertain. The J gene is TRBJ1-2, the V gene TRBV5-1; D perhaps matches TRBD1 (5 bases). The CDR3 nucleotides read TGCGCCAGCAGCTTGGAAGTCTCAGGGTCAGGAGCGGGAGGCTACACCTTC. This codes for CASSLEVSGSGAGGYTF.